The entry that follows covers one T cell receptor beta chain sequence. This CDR3 is built from 14 residues. V lost 0 bases, J lost 3 bases, and 7 bases lay in between. Germline V gene lookup returns CDR1 ENHRY and CDR2 SYGVKD. Measured with immunoSEQ multiplex PCR; TCRdb has only the in-frame clones, and not every one. The sample contains about 260,000 clones, 80% to 90% of which appear only once. These data belong to a study of blood T cell repertoires in COVID-19. This receptor was identified in a man aged 45-60 years who had been exposed to COVID-19. The sequencing sample was made of PBMCs or T cells enriched from blood (not recorded which). The chain employs TRBV10-3 and TRBJ2-3; D is perhaps TRBD1 (5 bases). The CDR3 reads CAISESGLTDTQYF. CDR3 DNA: TGTGCCATCAGTGAGTCGGGGCTAACAGATACGCAGTATTTT.